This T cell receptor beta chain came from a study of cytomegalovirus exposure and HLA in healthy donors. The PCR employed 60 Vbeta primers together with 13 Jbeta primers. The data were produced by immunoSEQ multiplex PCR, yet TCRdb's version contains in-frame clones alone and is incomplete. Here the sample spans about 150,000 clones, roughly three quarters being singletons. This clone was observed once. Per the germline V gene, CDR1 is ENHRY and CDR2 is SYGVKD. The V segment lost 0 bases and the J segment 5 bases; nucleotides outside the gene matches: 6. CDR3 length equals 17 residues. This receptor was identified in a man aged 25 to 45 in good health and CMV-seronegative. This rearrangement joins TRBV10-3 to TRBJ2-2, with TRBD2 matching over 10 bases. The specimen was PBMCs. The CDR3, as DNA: TGTGCCATCAGTGAGTCCACGCTAGCGGGAGTTACCGGGGAGCTGTTTTTT. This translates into CAISESTLAGVTGELFF.